This T cell receptor (beta chain) was identified during a study of cytomegalovirus exposure and HLA in healthy donors. This CDR3 has 11 residues. Trimming removed 5 bases from V and 8 bases from J, with 9 bases in between. In germline, CDR1 is SEHNR, CDR2 FQNEAQ (reference sequence). Produced via immunoSEQ multiplex PCR; TCRdb's table is partial and in-frame only. The sample lists hundreds of thousands of clones, more than 75% occurring once. The sequence derives from a woman aged 18 to 35 in good health and CMV-seropositive. This rearrangement joins TRBV7-9 to TRBJ1-1; the D gene is possibly TRBD1 (6 bases). The specimen was PBMCs. Here the CDR3 DNA reads TGTGCCAGCAGCCCCCAGGGGGAAGCTTTCTTT. Translated, it gives CASSPQGEAFF.